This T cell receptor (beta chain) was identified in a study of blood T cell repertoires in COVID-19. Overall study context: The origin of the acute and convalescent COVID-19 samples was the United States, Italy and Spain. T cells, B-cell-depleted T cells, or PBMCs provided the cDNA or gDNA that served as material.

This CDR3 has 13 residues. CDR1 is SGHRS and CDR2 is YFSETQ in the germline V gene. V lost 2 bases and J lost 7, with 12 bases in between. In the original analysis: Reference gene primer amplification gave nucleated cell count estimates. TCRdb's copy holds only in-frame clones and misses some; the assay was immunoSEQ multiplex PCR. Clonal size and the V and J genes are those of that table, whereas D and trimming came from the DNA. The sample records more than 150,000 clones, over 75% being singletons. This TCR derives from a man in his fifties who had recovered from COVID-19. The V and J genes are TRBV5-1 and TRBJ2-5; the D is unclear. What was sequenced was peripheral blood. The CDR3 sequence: CASSFTQRGTQYF. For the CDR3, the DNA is TGCGCCAGCAGCTTCACGCAGCGAGGGACCCAGTACTTC.